These T cell receptor beta chains were read from a single sample in a study of blood T cell repertoires in COVID-19. Only in-frame clones appear in the TCRdb table, and some are missing; sequencing was by immunoSEQ multiplex PCR. The sample has around 300,000 clones, around 89% seen once; the top ten hold 1.5% to 2%. Sequencing was carried out using peripheral blood. These receptors came from a woman younger than 45 with COVID-19, enrolled during active disease. Each CDR3 is given with its conserved first and last residue. The D gene is left open where the match is weak. Only part of the rows carry a size: once, few, many, or a class if the clone is expanded.

d_call	cdr3_length	v_call	clone_size	j_call	cdr3_aa	cdr3_nt
.	14	TRBV10-2	.	TRBJ1-5	CASSESVANQPQHF	TGCGCCAGCAGTGAGTCCGTAGCCAATCAGCCCCAGCATTTT
TRBD1	14	TRBV29-1	.	TRBJ1-1	CSARDRGPWAEAFF	TGCAGCGCCCGGGACAGGGGACCTTGGGCTGAAGCTTTCTTT
.	15	TRBV5-1	.	TRBJ2-3	CASSLSGGTADTQYF	TGCGCCAGCAGCTTAAGTGGGGGGACAGCCGATACGCAGTATTTT
.	15	TRBV2	.	TRBJ1-3	CASSYGQSSGNTIYF	TGTGCCAGCAGCTACGGACAGAGCTCTGGAAACACCATATATTTT
TRBD1	16	TRBV2	.	TRBJ2-1	CATTSWGQNYYNEQFF	TGTGCCACCACATCATGGGGACAGAACTACTACAATGAGCAGTTCTTC
.	13	TRBV10-3	.	TRBJ2-3	CATKADSADTQYF	TGTGCCACGAAGGCTGATAGCGCAGATACGCAGTATTTT
TRBD2	17	TRBV16	.	TRBJ2-2	CASTSGLAGLNTGELFF	TGTGCCAGCACCTCGGGACTAGCGGGGCTGAACACCGGGGAGCTGTTTTTT
TRBD1	15	TRBV6-4	.	TRBJ2-2	CASSPGTGNTGELFF	TGTGCCAGCAGTCCCGGGACAGGAAACACCGGGGAGCTGTTTTTT
.	14	TRBV7-9	.	TRBJ2-3	CASTLESSTDTQYF	TGTGCCAGCACTCTCGAGTCGAGCACAGATACGCAGTATTTT
.	12	TRBV2	.	TRBJ1-2	CATPAGGGGYTF	TGTGCCACCCCTGCCGGGGGAGGTGGCTACACCTTC
TRBD2	17	TRBV11-3	.	TRBJ2-3	CASSYGLGSSLTDTQYF	TGTGCCAGCAGCTACGGACTAGGGAGTTCGTTAACAGATACGCAGTATTTT
TRBD2	16	TRBV4-2	.	TRBJ2-5	CASSPGASGEQETQYF	TGTGCCAGCAGCCCCGGGGCTAGCGGGGAACAAGAGACCCAGTACTTC
.	16	TRBV2	.	TRBJ1-3	CASSPLEGQSGNTIYF	TGTGCCAGCAGTCCCCTGGAGGGCCAGTCTGGAAACACCATATATTTT
.	13	TRBV3-1/TRBV3-2	.	TRBJ2-7	CASSQVSTGEQYF	TGTGCCAGCAGCCAAGTCAGTACGGGGGAGCAGTACTTC
TRBD2	16	TRBV9	.	TRBJ2-3	CASSVGSAGFTDTQYF	TGTGCCAGCAGCGTAGGGTCAGCGGGGTTCACAGATACGCAGTATTTT
TRBD1	15	TRBV6-5	few	TRBJ1-1	CASSYRTGLNTEAFF	TGTGCCAGCAGTTACCGGACAGGGCTGAACACTGAAGCTTTCTTT
.	13	TRBV6-5	.	TRBJ1-3	CASRLDSGNTIYF	TGTGCCAGCAGATTAGACAGCGGAAACACCATATATTTT
.	14	TRBV11-2	.	TRBJ1-5	CASSFDSTYQPQHF	TGTGCCAGCAGCTTCGACAGCACCTATCAGCCCCAGCATTTT
.	13	TRBV2	.	TRBJ2-5	CASSQGQQETQYF	TGTGCCAGCAGCCAAGGACAGCAAGAGACCCAGTACTTC
.	15	TRBV11-2	.	TRBJ2-7	CASSTPGGPYREQYF	TGTGCCAGCAGCACCCCAGGAGGGCCCTACCGCGAGCAGTACTTC
TRBD2	16	TRBV19	.	TRBJ2-1	CASERGALSSYNEQFF	TGTGCCAGTGAGCGGGGGGCCCTGAGCTCCTACAATGAGCAGTTCTTC
TRBD1	17	TRBV18	.	TRBJ1-5	CASSLATGTLPNQPQHF	TGTGCCAGCTCATTGGCGACAGGGACCCTTCCCAATCAGCCCCAGCATTTT